The TCR beta chain under discussion was sequenced for a study of early T cells in non-severe SARS-CoV-2 infection. Across the study: Sequencing used unsorted whole-blood bulk RNA, so chains lack pairing.

V lost 2 bases, J lost 4 bases, and 12 bases lay in between. The CDR3 consists of 15 residues. Germline-derived CDR1 and CDR2 are SGHVS and FQNEAQ. Individual cDNA molecules carried attached unique molecular identifiers. MiXCR was run by TCRdb on the 5' RACE reads, yielding one entry per CDR3 protein. The sample contains 70,000 to 90,000 distinct CDR3 sequences, about 11% of which appear only once. This clonotype was counted a few times. Its target is unknown. Findings of the study overall: The VDJdb matching leaned toward anti-spike CD8 responses and overlooked private and CD4 specificities.

The TCR sequence derives from an adult who was a healthcare worker with PCR-confirmed SARS-CoV-2 infection or an uninfected control (not recorded which). This sequence joins TRBV7-8 and TRBJ1-5; tentative D call: TRBD1 (6 bases). Sequencing was performed on whole blood. The CDR3 region is CASSLSGQKNQPQHF. In nucleotides, the CDR3 is TGTGCCAGCAGCTTATCAGGACAGAAGAATCAGCCCCAGCATTTT.